This TCR beta chain was captured by sequencing in a study of T-cell reconstitution after alpha-beta-depleted transplantation in children. Preparation of the TCRbeta library involved a method that used unique molecular identifiers. TCRdb called the PCR reads again in MiXCR, with one record for every CDR3 protein. The sample consists of over 400,000 distinct CDR3 sequences, approximately 13% of them appearing once. V lost 5 bases to trimming and J lost 1 base, with 17 bases between them. The CDR3 covers 16 residues. The germline V gene has CDR1 SQVTM and CDR2 ANQGSEA. The sequencing here drew on PBMCs from the stem cell graft donor, taken from the stem cell graft. The rearrangement links TRBV29-1 to TRBJ2-2; D is possibly TRBD1 (8 bases). The clonotype comes from a human donor who donated a stem cell graft to a child with combined immunodeficiency. The CDR3 loop is CSVLLTGGVNTGELFF. CDR3 bases: TGCAGCGTTCTACTCACAGGGGGGGTGAACACCGGGGAGCTGTTTTTT.